The T cell receptor beta chain under discussion was sequenced for a study of blood T cell repertoires in COVID-19. Under the authors' procedure: Amplification with reference gene primers provided the estimates of nucleated cell counts. Sequencing used immunoSEQ multiplex PCR; TCRdb keeps in-frame clones, though not all of them. V, J and clone size are taken as reported in that table, and D and trimming were inferred from the DNA itself. The sample carries 130,000 to 150,000 clones, around 87% recorded once. With regard to this clone: The germline gene is not matched at one end of the junction; a read error may be the cause.

What was sequenced was PBMCs or T cells enriched from blood (not recorded which). The clonotype comes from a man aged 60 to 75 who had recovered from COVID-19.

CDR3 coding DNA: TGTGCCAGCAGGGAGAGGCTAGCGGGTGGCGGGGAGCTGCTTTTT. This translates into CASRERLAGGGELLF. J is TRBJ2-2 and V is TRBV28, with 8 bases matching TRBD2. The CDR3 is 15 residues long. Germline CDR1 reads MDHEN; CDR2 reads SYDVKM.